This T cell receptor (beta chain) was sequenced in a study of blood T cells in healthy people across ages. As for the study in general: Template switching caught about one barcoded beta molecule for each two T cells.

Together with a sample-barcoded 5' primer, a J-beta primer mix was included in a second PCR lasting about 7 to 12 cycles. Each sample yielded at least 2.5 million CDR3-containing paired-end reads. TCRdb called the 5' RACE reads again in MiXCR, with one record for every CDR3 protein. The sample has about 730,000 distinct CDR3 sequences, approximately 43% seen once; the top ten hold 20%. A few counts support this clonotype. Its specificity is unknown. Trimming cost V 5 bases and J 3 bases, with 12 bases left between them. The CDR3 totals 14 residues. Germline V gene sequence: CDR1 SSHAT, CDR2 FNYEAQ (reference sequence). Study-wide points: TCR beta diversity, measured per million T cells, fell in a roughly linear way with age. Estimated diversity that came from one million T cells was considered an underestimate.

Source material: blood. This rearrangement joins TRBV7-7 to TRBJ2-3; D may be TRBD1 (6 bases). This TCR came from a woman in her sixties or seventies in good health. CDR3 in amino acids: CASSPTTGTDTQYF. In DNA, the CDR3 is TGTGCCAGCAGCCCGACCACAGGGACAGATACGCAGTATTTT.